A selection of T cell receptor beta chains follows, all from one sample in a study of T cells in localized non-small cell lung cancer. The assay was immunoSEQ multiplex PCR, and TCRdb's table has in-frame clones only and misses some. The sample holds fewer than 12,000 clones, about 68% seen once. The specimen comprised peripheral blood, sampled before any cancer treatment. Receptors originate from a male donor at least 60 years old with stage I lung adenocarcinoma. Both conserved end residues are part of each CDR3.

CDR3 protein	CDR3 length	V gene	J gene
CATSRDHAGGLNQPQHF	17	TRBV15	TRBJ1-5
CASSLSPVISGANVLTF	17	TRBV27	TRBJ2-6
CASSLTGLVADTQYF	15	TRBV5-1	TRBJ2-3
CASSLTESQETQYF	14	TRBV7-3	TRBJ2-5
CASSESFGGDEKLFF	15	TRBV10-2	TRBJ1-4
CATTPEVAKNIQYF	14	TRBV15	TRBJ2-4
CASSQGVWVEQYF	13	TRBV4-1	TRBJ2-7
CASSFGDDYEQYF	13	TRBV5-6	TRBJ2-7
CASSLDAGGLRGGYTF	16	TRBV7-3	TRBJ1-2
CASSPARQLYEQYF	14	TRBV5-1	TRBJ2-7
CASSQDLGRFSYEQYF	16	TRBV4-3	TRBJ2-7
CATSRDDKRPYEQYF	15	TRBV15	TRBJ2-7
CASSTHTGGRTEAFF	15	TRBV5-1	TRBJ1-1
CASSPAPWSNQPQHF	15	TRBV5-1	TRBJ1-5
CASGTPGGATSSTQYF	16	TRBV19	TRBJ2-3
CASQIGTSISTYEQYF	16	TRBV28	TRBJ2-7
CASSWGQMNTEAFF	14	TRBV5-4	TRBJ1-1
CASSPPSNTEAFF	13	TRBV18	TRBJ1-1
CATSRDKGLTGELFF	15	TRBV15	TRBJ2-2
CASSLRQAGGNIQYF	15	TRBV5-8	TRBJ2-4